The 14 T cell receptor beta chains given below trace back to one sample, sequenced in a study of blood T cell repertoires in COVID-19. The assay was immunoSEQ multiplex PCR, and TCRdb's table has in-frame clones only and misses some. The data contain roughly 48,000 clones, 82% of them singletons. Sequenced: peripheral blood. The receptors come from a man in his forties with acute or convalescent COVID-19.

The chain links TRBV10-1 to TRBJ1-5, with D perhaps TRBD1 (5 bases). The CDR3 sequence is 15 residues long. V was shortened by 9 bases and J by 0 bases, with 15 bases between the two germline ends. The germline gives CDR1 WNHNN, CDR2 SYGVQD (reference sequence). CDR3 DNA: TGCGCCAGAATCGGGACTAAGCTTAGCAATCAGCCCCAGCATTTT. It codes for CARIGTKLSNQPQHF.

CDR3 in amino acids: CASSVARGGPPYEQYF. In nucleotides, the CDR3 is TGTGCCAGCAGCGTAGCTCGGGGGGGGCCACCCTACGAGCAGTACTTC. V and J are TRBV9 and TRBJ2-7; TRBD2 matches 8 bases. The CDR3 runs 16 residues. Looked up from germline, CDR1 is SGDLS and CDR2 is YYNGEE. J was trimmed by 2 bases and V by 0 bases; bases with no gene match: 7.

This rearrangement joins TRBV4-1 to TRBJ1-1; 8 bases are shared with TRBD1. The CDR3 contains 17 residues. Looked up from germline, CDR1 is MGHRA and CDR2 is YSYEKL. Germline trimming cut 1 base from V and 3 bases from J; bases unmatched to any gene: 10. DNA for the CDR3: TGCGCCAGCAGCCAAGGCTGGGGAGCAGGGGGCTACACTGAAGCTTTCTTT. It is translated as CASSQGWGAGGYTEAFF.

This sequence joins TRBV19 and TRBJ2-7, with D tentatively TRBD1 (5 bases). Trimming shortened V by 5 bases and J by 4 bases, and 18 bases separated the two germline ends. Germline CDR1 LNHDA, CDR2 SQIVND (reference sequence). This CDR3 is 15 amino acids long. CDR3 loop: CASSVTGLQRYEQYF. The CDR3 region has the DNA TGTGCCAGTAGTGTAACAGGTCTTCAAAGATACGAGCAGTACTTC.

The chain links TRBV5-1 to TRBJ1-1, with D uncertain. CDR1 and CDR2 from the germline V gene are SGHRS and YFSETQ. This CDR3 region has 14 residues. V was pared by 0 bases and J by 0 bases, with 6 bases between. The DNA for the CDR3 is TGCGCCAGCAGCTTGGACAACCTGAACACTGAAGCTTTCTTT. Its protein product is CASSLDNLNTEAFF.

The V call is TRBV5-1, the J call TRBJ2-7; no clear D gene. The V end was cut by 0 bases, the J end by 1 base, with 11 bases between. Germline V CDR1 and CDR2: SGHRS, YFSETQ. This CDR3 contains 15 residues. The CDR3 protein is CASSLGAGDSYEQYF. Written as DNA, the CDR3 is TGCGCCAGCAGCTTGGGGGCAGGCGATTCCTACGAGCAGTACTTC.

The rearrangement uses TRBV7-9 and TRBJ2-3; 12 nucleotides align to TRBD2. Germline V gene sequence: CDR1 SEHNR, CDR2 FQNEAQ (reference sequence). V dropped 1 base and J dropped 6; count of bases not matched to a gene: 8. The length of the CDR3 is 17 residues. The CDR3 nucleotides are TGTGCCAGCAGCTTAGTTGCGGCTAGCGGGGGGGCGGATACGCAGTATTTT. This codes for CASSLVAASGGADTQYF. The full variable domain, rest sourced from reference TRBV7-9 and TRBJ2-3, is DTGVSQNPRHKITKRGQNVTFRCDPISEHNRLYWYRQTLGQGPEFLTYFQNEAQLEKSRLLSDRFSAERPKGSFSTLEIQRTEQGDSAMYLCASSLVAASGGADTQYFGPGTRLTVL.

CDR3 region: CATSGSGGASYNEQFF. The CDR3 DNA follows: TGTGCCACCAGCGGGAGCGGGGGGGCCTCCTACAATGAGCAGTTCTTC. The V and J genes are TRBV15 and TRBJ2-1, with 10 positions matching TRBD2. This CDR3 spans 16 amino acids. Germline loops: CDR1 LNHNV, CDR2 YYDKDF (reference sequence). V dropped 5 bases and J dropped 0; count of bases not matched to a gene: 4.

The CDR3 sequence is CASSPGTGPSYGYTF. DNA for the CDR3: TGTGCCAGCAGCCCGGGGACAGGACCATCGTATGGCTACACCTTC. The chain recombines TRBV7-3 with TRBJ1-2; 8 nucleotides align to TRBD1. The V segment lost 5 bases and the J segment 5 bases; nucleotides outside the gene matches: 10. The CDR3 is 15 amino acids. Germline loops: CDR1 SGHTA, CDR2 FQGTGA. The full variable domain, its missing parts supplied by reference TRBV7-3 and TRBJ1-2, is GAGVSQTPSNKVTEKGKYVELRCDPISGHTALYWYRQSLGQGPEFLIYFQGTGAADDSGLPNDRFFAVRPEGSVSTLKIQRTERGDSAVYLCASSPGTGPSYGYTFGSGTRLTVV.

This chain joins TRBV25-1 and TRBJ2-5, with D unclear. Germline V lookup: CDR1 MGHDK, CDR2 SYGVNS. Trimming cost V 2 bases and J 0 bases, with 7 bases left between them. This CDR3 comprises 14 residues. The CDR3: CASSERPDQETQYF. The CDR3, as DNA: TGTGCCAGCAGTGAACGTCCAGACCAAGAGACCCAGTACTTC.

The V and J genes are TRBV24-1 and TRBJ1-4; 9 nucleotides align to TRBD1. The V gene end was trimmed by 9 bases and the J gene end by 6 bases; junction bases not matched to a gene: 7. Germline loops: CDR1 KGHDR, CDR2 SFDVKD. The CDR3 is 14 residues long. CDR3 DNA sequence: TGTGCCACCTCCCCGGGACAGGGCTATGAAAAACTGTTTTTT. Translated: CATSPGQGYEKLFF.

The chain employs TRBV2 and TRBJ2-5, with a weak D call TRBD2 (5 bases). The CDR3 sequence is 15 residues long. Deletions cut 2 bases from V and 4 bases from J, with 14 bases between. CDR1 is SNHLY and CDR2 is FYNNEI in the germline V gene. The CDR3 here is CASSERIRRSETQYF. The CDR3 DNA sequence: TGTGCCAGCAGTGAAAGGATAAGGAGGTCAGAGACCCAGTACTTC.

V and J are TRBV6-1 and TRBJ2-3, with D tentatively TRBD2 (6 bases). The CDR3 extends over 17 amino acids. CDR1 MNHNS and CDR2 SASEGT come from the germline V gene. The V end lost 0 bases, the J end lost 0 bases, and 13 bases lay between the germline ends. CDR3 nucleotides: TGTGCCAGCAGTGAAGCTATTATAGCGGCTAGCACAGATACGCAGTATTTT. It codes for CASSEAIIAASTDTQYF.

Only one count was recorded for this clone. This chain uses TRBV2 with TRBJ1-1, with 7 bases matching TRBD1. Germline V CDR1 and CDR2: SNHLY, FYNNEI. The CDR3 consists of 14 residues. Losses at the gene ends were 2 bases for V and 5 bases for J; bases not matched to a gene: 5. CDR3 nucleotide sequence: TGTGCCAGCAGTGAATGGACAGGAGGGACTGAAGCTTTCTTT. Amino acid sequence: CASSEWTGGTEAFF.